The 30 T cell receptor beta chains in this list originate from one sample, sequenced in a study of OX40 agonist ivuxolimab in advanced cancers. The protocol was immunoSEQ multiplex PCR, while the TCRdb copy is restricted to in-frame clones and leaves out a portion. The table has approximately 60,000 clones, 84% seen once; the top ten hold 9.8%. Sequenced here: CD4+ or CD8+ T cells sorted from blood, sampled in a trial of the OX40 agonist ivuxolimab. The receptors shown here come from an adult with an advanced solid tumor such as melanoma, head and neck, liver or kidney cancer.

The CDR3 DNA reads TGTGCCAGCAATGATGGGGGGGAAATTTTTTACGAGCAGTACTTC. Its protein is CASNDGGEIFYEQYF. The chain recombines TRBV28 with TRBJ2-7; 7 bases match TRBD2. The germline CDR1 and CDR2 sequences are MDHEN and SYDVKM. Germline trimming cut 7 bases from V and 4 bases from J; bases unmatched to any gene: 13. The CDR3 totals 15 residues.

This sequence joins TRBV7-9 and TRBJ1-2, with D perhaps TRBD1 (6 bases). The CDR3 length is 14 residues. V dropped 5 bases and J dropped 3 bases, with 13 bases sitting between them. Germline CDR1 and CDR2: SEHNR and FQNEAQ (reference sequence). The CDR3 bases are TGTGCCAGCAGCCACCAGGGGTACGACTATGGCTACACCTTC. Translation gives CASSHQGYDYGYTF.

The gene calls are TRBV7-9 and TRBJ2-3, with TRBD2 identical over 11 bases. The CDR3 loop spans 18 amino acids. The V and J ends lost 1 base and 2 bases, in that order; junction bases with no gene match: 8. CDR1 is SEHNR, CDR2 FQNEAQ, per germline (reference sequence). The CDR3 is CASSLGLAGGDITDTQYF. The CDR3 bases are TGTGCCAGCAGCTTAGGTCTAGCGGGGGGTGATATCACAGATACGCAGTATTTT.

The gene calls are TRBV6-4 and TRBJ1-1, with 9 bases identical to TRBD1. Germline V CDR1 and CDR2: MRHNA, SNTAGT. After removal of 6 bases from V and 1 base from J, the junction contained 3 bases not matched to a gene. This CDR3 has 14 residues. The CDR3 sequence is CASRPQGANTEAFF. CDR3 sequence (DNA): TGTGCCAGCAGGCCACAGGGGGCGAACACTGAAGCTTTCTTT.

This chain joins TRBV7-2 and TRBJ2-3; D may correspond to TRBD1 or TRBD2 (5 bases each). This CDR3 comprises 15 residues. Trimming removed 5 bases at V and 3 bases at J, with 15 bases between. Germline assignment: CDR1 SGHTA and CDR2 FQGNSA. CDR3 coding DNA: TGTGCCAGCAGCGCTAGGACGAGGGGAACAGATACGCAGTATTTT. Translation: CASSARTRGTDTQYF.

As concerns this clone: The same CDR3 arises from other DNA sequences in this sample as well. The chain joins TRBV6-5 to TRBJ2-7, with 8 bases fitting TRBD1. Germline V gene lookup returns CDR1 MNHEY and CDR2 SVGAGI. V shed 10 bases and J 2 bases; nucleotides not matched to a gene: 4. CDR3 length: 12 amino acids. The CDR3: CATRQGTYEQYF. Here the CDR3 DNA reads TGTGCCACCCGACAGGGGACCTACGAGCAGTACTTC.

The V and J genes are TRBV4-2 and TRBJ2-1; TRBD2 agrees at 11 bases. Trimming removed 4 bases from V and 0 bases from J; junction bases left unmatched: 11. Germline CDR1 LGHNA, CDR2 YNFKEQ. The CDR3 is 19 amino acids. The CDR3 loop is CASSPKRALAGGSYNEQFF. The CDR3 DNA reads TGTGCCAGCAGCCCGAAAAGAGCTCTAGCGGGAGGCTCCTACAATGAGCAGTTCTTC.

This chain joins TRBV12-5 and TRBJ1-5; D uncertain. The V gene's germline CDR1 is LGHNT and CDR2 FRNRAP. Deletions cut 0 bases from V and 0 bases from J, with 21 bases between. The CDR3 has 20 amino acids. Written as DNA, the CDR3 is TGTGCTAGTGGTTTGGTAAATCGCTGGACCGCCGAATATAGCAATCAGCCCCAGCATTTT. This translates into CASGLVNRWTAEYSNQPQHF.

The count of this clone is one. CDR3 loop: CASSLSSSGGQETQYF. In DNA, the CDR3 is TGTGCCAGCAGCTTATCGAGTAGCGGGGGCCAAGAGACCCAGTACTTC. V is TRBV7-2 and J is TRBJ2-5; TRBD2 matches 9 bases. The germline CDR1 and CDR2 sequences are SGHTA and FQGNSA. CDR3 length: 16 residues. V lost 2 bases and J lost 1; bases outside the gene matches: 5.

This sequence joins TRBV4-2 and TRBJ1-2, with TRBD1 matching over 10 bases. The germline V gene has CDR1 LGHNA and CDR2 YNFKEQ. V shed 1 base and J 6 bases; nucleotides not matched to a gene: 11. The CDR3 consists of 17 residues. CDR3 in DNA: TGTGCCAGCAGCCAAGTGGTGGGGGACAGGGGAATACATGGCTACACCTTC. Residues: CASSQVVGDRGIHGYTF.

The rearrangement joins TRBV11-1 to TRBJ2-7, with D hard to call. The CDR3 has 13 amino acids. V lost 2 bases to trimming and J lost 1 base, with 6 bases between them. Germline V gives CDR1 SGHAT, CDR2 FQDESV (reference sequence). The CDR3, as DNA: TGTGCCAGCAGCTTATCATCATCCTACGAGCAGTACTTC. As protein: CASSLSSSYEQYF.

This clone was counted a few times. The chain has TRBV28 and TRBJ2-1, with D hard to call. V was trimmed by 5 bases and J by 7 bases, leaving 18 bases between them. The germline V gene has CDR1 MDHEN and CDR2 SYDVKM. The CDR3 extends over 15 amino acids. CDR3 sequence: CASSPPGGMLNEQFF. Here the CDR3 DNA reads TGTGCCAGCAGTCCCCCCGGTGGGATGTTGAATGAGCAGTTCTTC.

The chain recombines TRBV4-1 with TRBJ2-1, with unresolved D. V lost 1 base to trimming and J lost 8 bases, with 24 bases between them. The germline CDR1 and CDR2 sequences are MGHRA and YSYEKL. This CDR3 spans 18 amino acids. CDR3 DNA sequence: TGCGCCAGCAGCCAAGTATCCTCAATGACGGTGCCTTACTATGAGCAGTTCTTC. This translates into CASSQVSSMTVPYYEQFF.

J is TRBJ2-7 and V is TRBV19; the match to TRBD2 covers 11 bases. After removal of 8 bases from V and 1 base from J, the junction contained 7 bases not matched to a gene. CDR3 length equals 15 residues. Germline-derived CDR1 and CDR2 are LNHDA and SQIVND (reference sequence). Written as DNA, the CDR3 is TGTGCCAGTGGTCAAACTAGCGGGAGATCCTACGAGCAGTACTTC. Translation: CASGQTSGRSYEQYF.

This chain connects TRBV18 to TRBJ2-5; TRBD2 matches 8 bases. Germline V gives CDR1 KGHSH, CDR2 LQKENI. V lost 6 bases to trimming and J lost 3 bases; unmatched junction nucleotides: 6. The CDR3 spans 14 residues. The DNA of the CDR3 is TGTGCCAGCTCCCCCGGGACTAGAAAAGAGACCCAGTACTTC. Encoded protein: CASSPGTRKETQYF.

This chain connects TRBV7-2 to TRBJ2-7; D remains ambiguous. The CDR3 sequence is 15 residues long. Per germline, CDR1 SGHTA and CDR2 FQGNSA. V gave up 2 bases and J gave up 3 bases, with 14 bases separating them. CDR3 amino acids: CASSLWEATSYEQYF. DNA for the CDR3: TGTGCCAGCAGCTTATGGGAAGCGACCAGCTACGAGCAGTACTTC.

The chain joins TRBV5-6 to TRBJ1-2; D unresolved. Germline lookup yields CDR1 SGHDT and CDR2 YYEEEE. Trimming took off 3 bases at V and 2 bases at J, with 20 bases between the two ends. The CDR3 is 17 residues long. The CDR3: CASSSKAGLRANYGYTF. As DNA, the CDR3 is TGTGCCAGCAGCTCCAAGGCAGGCCTCCGTGCGAACTATGGCTACACCTTC.

The V and J genes are TRBV4-1 and TRBJ2-1, with D possibly called TRBD1 or TRBD2 (6 bases each). The germline gives CDR1 MGHRA, CDR2 YSYEKL. CDR3 length: 14 residues. Deletions cut 5 bases from V and 8 bases from J, with 16 bases between. Here the CDR3 reads CASSSNWGAHEQFF. CDR3 coding DNA: TGCGCCAGCAGCTCTAATTGGGGGGCCCATGAGCAGTTCTTC.

V usage is TRBV7-4 and J usage is TRBJ2-7; tentatively, D is TRBD1 or TRBD2 (5 bases each). The germline V and J ends were trimmed by 4 bases and 2 bases, with 21 bases remaining between them. The length of the CDR3 is 17 residues. Germline V gives CDR1 SGHVT, CDR2 SQSDAQ. The CDR3 nucleotides are TGTGCCAGCAGCTCAAATGAGGGACGGGTGGATCCCTACGAGCAGTACTTC. Residues: CASSSNEGRVDPYEQYF.

The chain links TRBV9 to TRBJ2-6; TRBD1 might be the D (5 bases). Per germline, CDR1 SGDLS and CDR2 YYNGEE. The CDR3 spans 19 residues. Trimming pared 0 bases from V and 0 bases from J, leaving 16 bases between. The CDR3 sequence is CASSVAGQGGLSGANVLTF. The CDR3, as DNA: TGTGCCAGCAGCGTAGCTGGGCAGGGTGGTCTCTCTGGGGCCAACGTCCTGACTTTC. The full variable domain, with the rest looked up from reference TRBV9 and TRBJ2-6, is DSGVTQTPKHLITATGQRVTLRCSPRSGDLSVYWYQQSLDQGLQFLIQYYNGEERAKGNILERFSAQQFPDLHSELNLSSLELGDSALYFCASSVAGQGGLSGANVLTFGAGSRLTVL.

This chain uses TRBV23-1 with TRBJ2-1; TRBD1 aligns across 10 bases. TRBV23-1 is an open reading frame, and its role is uncertain. The CDR3 is made up of 16 amino acids. V lost 0 bases, J lost 5 bases, and 4 bases stayed unmatched. CDR3 in amino acids: CASSQSGQGSHNEQFF. DNA of the CDR3: TGCGCCAGCAGTCAATCGGGACAGGGGTCCCACAATGAGCAGTTCTTC.

This chain links TRBV19 with TRBJ2-1; 12 nucleotides agree with TRBD2. The V and J ends lost 4 bases and 4 bases, in that order; junction bases with no gene match: 2. CDR1 and CDR2 from the germline V gene are LNHDA and SQIVND (reference sequence). This CDR3 comprises 15 residues. The CDR3 nucleotides read TGTGCCAGTAGTACTGGACTAGCGGGGTACAATGAGCAGTTCTTC. Translating gives CASSTGLAGYNEQFF.

The chain employs TRBV6-5 and TRBJ2-1; D might be TRBD2 (5 bases). V was shortened by 0 bases and J by 4 bases, with 7 bases between the two germline ends. Germline CDR1 and CDR2: MNHEY and SVGAGI. The CDR3 loop spans 14 amino acids. CDR3 DNA: TGTGCCAGCAGTTACTCGTCGGGATACAATGAGCAGTTCTTC. Protein sequence: CASSYSSGYNEQFF.

The V and J genes are TRBV7-9 and TRBJ1-2; D is undetermined. The CDR3 runs to 11 residues. From germline, CDR1 is SEHNR and CDR2 FQNEAQ (reference sequence). Deletions cut 5 bases from V and 4 bases from J, with 5 bases between. The CDR3 is CASSLLYGYTF. The CDR3 nucleotides are TGTGCCAGCAGCCTACTCTATGGCTACACCTTC.

The rearrangement links TRBV6-6 to TRBJ2-7; D is uncertain. V was pared by 2 bases and J by 2 bases, with 10 bases between. The CDR3 contains 14 residues. CDR1 and CDR2 from the germline V gene are MNHNY and SVGAGI (reference sequence). Here the CDR3 reads CASSYLHGPYEQYF. DNA of the CDR3: TGTGCCAGCAGTTACCTCCACGGCCCCTACGAGCAGTACTTC.

The rearrangement joins TRBV7-9 to TRBJ2-3; D gene unclear. Germline CDR1 reads SEHNR; CDR2 reads FQNEAQ (reference sequence). CDR3 length equals 12 residues. Trimming removed 11 bases at V and 0 bases at J, with 9 bases between. CDR3: CAQTLSTDTQYF. The CDR3 DNA sequence: TGTGCCCAAACGTTAAGCACAGATACGCAGTATTTT.

V and J are TRBV5-1 and TRBJ1-2; TRBD1 is a possible D gene (5 bases). The CDR3 is 16 residues long. Trimming removed 3 bases from V and 5 bases from J, with 20 bases in between. Germline V gene data show CDR1 as SGHRS and CDR2 as YFSETQ. CDR3 nucleotide sequence: TGCGCCAGCAGCTCGCAGGGAGGTGGGTCATTGTATGGCTACACCTTC. This translates into CASSSQGGGSLYGYTF. The variable domain in full, completed from reference TRBV5-1 and TRBJ1-2, reads KAGVTQTPRYLIKTRGQQVTLSCSPISGHRSVSWYQQTPGQGLQFLFEYFSETQRNKGNFPGRFSGRQFSNSRSEMNVSTLELGDSALYLCASSSQGGGSLYGYTFGSGTRLTVV.

The chain uses TRBV30 and TRBJ2-1, with D perhaps matching TRBD2 (6 bases). This CDR3 region has 14 residues. Deletions cut 0 bases from V and 2 bases from J, with 8 bases between. From germline, CDR1 is GTSNPN and CDR2 SVGIG (reference sequence). In nucleotides, the CDR3 is TGTGCCTGGAGTGTAAGGACTACCTACAATGAGCAGTTCTTC. Translation: CAWSVRTTYNEQFF.

CDR3 bases: TGCGCCAGCAGCTTCAGGGGAAACAGGGATCAGCAGTACTTC. This translates into CASSFRGNRDQQYF. The chain carries TRBV5-1 and TRBJ2-7; D may be TRBD1 (6 bases). Germline V gives CDR1 SGHRS, CDR2 YFSETQ. V dropped 2 bases and J dropped 8 bases, with 17 bases sitting between them. The CDR3 sequence is 14 residues long.

J is TRBJ1-5 and V is TRBV19; TRBD1 might be the D (5 bases). In germline, CDR1 is LNHDA, CDR2 SQIVND (reference sequence). V was clipped by 5 bases and J by 6 bases, with 17 bases between them. This CDR3 is 15 amino acids long. The CDR3 DNA is TGTGCCAGTAGTCCGACAGAAGGTCGGAGTCAGCCCCAGCATTTT. It yields the protein CASSPTEGRSQPQHF.